This TCR beta chain was observed in a study of immune cell composition in non-small cell lung cancer. Overall study results and limits: In adenocarcinoma, maximal tumour-associated clone frequency tracked TIL tumour reactivity. No significant correlation existed between pack-years smoked and tumour clonality.

Remarks on this clone: The target antigen is unknown.

Germline V lookup: CDR1 KGHSH, CDR2 LQKENI. The CDR3 runs to 14 residues. Losses at the gene ends were 3 bases for V and 5 bases for J; bases not matched to a gene: 6. The normal lung sample lay at least 3 cm, and maximally far, from the tumour. Using immunoSEQ multiplex PCR, the repertoire was profiled, and TCRdb retains in-frame clones only, with some absent. The table has some 6,000 clones, about two thirds seen once. The chain combines TRBV18 with TRBJ1-1; 7 bases align to TRBD1. Sequencing input: non-adjacent lung tissue. This sequence was found in a human donor with non-small cell lung cancer. Here the CDR3 reads CASSPQRGLTEAFF. For the CDR3, the DNA is TGTGCCAGCTCACCGCAAAGGGGGCTTACTGAAGCTTTCTTT.